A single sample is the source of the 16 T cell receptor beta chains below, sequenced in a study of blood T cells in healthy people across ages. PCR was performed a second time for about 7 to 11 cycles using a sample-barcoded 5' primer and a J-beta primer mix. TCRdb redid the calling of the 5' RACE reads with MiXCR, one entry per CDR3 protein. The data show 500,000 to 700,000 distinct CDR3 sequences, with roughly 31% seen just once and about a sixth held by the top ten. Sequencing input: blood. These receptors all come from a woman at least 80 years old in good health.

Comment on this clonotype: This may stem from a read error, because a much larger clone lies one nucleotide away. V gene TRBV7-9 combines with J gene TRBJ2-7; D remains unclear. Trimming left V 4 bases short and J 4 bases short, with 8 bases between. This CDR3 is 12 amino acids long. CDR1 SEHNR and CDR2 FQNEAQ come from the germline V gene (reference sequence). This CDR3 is CASSSNRYEQYF. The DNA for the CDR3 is TGTGCCAGCAGCTCTAACCGGTACGAGCAGTACTTC. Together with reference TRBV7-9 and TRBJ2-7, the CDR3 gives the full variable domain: DTGVSQNPRHKITKRGQNVTFRCDPISEHNRLYWYRQTLGQGPEFLTYFQNEAQLEKSRLLSDRFSAERPKGSFSTLEIQRTEQGDSAMYLCASSSNRYEQYFGPGTRLTVT.

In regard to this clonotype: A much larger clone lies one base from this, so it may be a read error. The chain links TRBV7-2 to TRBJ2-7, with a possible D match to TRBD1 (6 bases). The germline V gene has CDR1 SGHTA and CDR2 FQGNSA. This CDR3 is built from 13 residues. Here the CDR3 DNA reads TGTGCCGGCAGCTTAGACAGGTTCCACGAGCAGTACTTC. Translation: CAGSLDRFHEQYF.

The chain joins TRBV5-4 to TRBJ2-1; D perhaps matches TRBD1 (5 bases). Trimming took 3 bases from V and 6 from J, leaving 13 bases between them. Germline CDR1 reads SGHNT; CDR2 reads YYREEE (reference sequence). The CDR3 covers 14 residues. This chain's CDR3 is CASSWKSGSNEQFF. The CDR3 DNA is TGTGCCAGCAGCTGGAAGTCAGGGTCCAATGAGCAGTTCTTC.

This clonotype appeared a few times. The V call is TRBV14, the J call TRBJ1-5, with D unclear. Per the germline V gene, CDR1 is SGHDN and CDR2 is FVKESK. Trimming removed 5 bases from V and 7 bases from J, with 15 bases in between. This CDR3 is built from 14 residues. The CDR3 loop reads CASSGIPTRQPQHF. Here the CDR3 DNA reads TGTGCCAGCAGCGGAATCCCTACGAGGCAGCCCCAGCATTTT.

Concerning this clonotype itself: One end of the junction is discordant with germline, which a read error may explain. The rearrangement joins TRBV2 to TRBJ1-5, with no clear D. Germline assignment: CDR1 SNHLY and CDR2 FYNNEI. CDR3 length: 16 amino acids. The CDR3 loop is CASSPETLYSNRPQHF. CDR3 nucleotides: TGTGCCAGCAGTCCGGAGACACTTTATAGCAATCGGCCCCAGCATTTT.

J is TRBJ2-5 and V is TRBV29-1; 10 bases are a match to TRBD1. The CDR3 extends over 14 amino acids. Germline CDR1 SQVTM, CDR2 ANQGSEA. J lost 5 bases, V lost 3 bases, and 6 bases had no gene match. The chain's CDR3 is CSVDPGTGVETQYF. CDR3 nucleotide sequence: TGCAGCGTTGATCCCGGGACAGGGGTTGAGACCCAGTACTTC. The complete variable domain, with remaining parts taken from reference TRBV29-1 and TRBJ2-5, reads SAVISQKPSRDICQRGTSLTIQCQVDSQVTMMFWYRQQPGQSLTLIATANQGSEATYESGFVIDKFPISRPNLTFSTLTVSNMSPEDSSIYLCSVDPGTGVETQYFGPGTRLLVL.

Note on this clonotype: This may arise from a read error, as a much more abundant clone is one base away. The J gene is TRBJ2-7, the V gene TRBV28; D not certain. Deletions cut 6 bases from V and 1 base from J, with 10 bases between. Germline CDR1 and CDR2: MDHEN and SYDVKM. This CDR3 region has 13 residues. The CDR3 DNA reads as TGTGCCAGCAGCCACTTTAAATCCTACGAGCAGTACTTC. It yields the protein CASSHFKSYEQYF.

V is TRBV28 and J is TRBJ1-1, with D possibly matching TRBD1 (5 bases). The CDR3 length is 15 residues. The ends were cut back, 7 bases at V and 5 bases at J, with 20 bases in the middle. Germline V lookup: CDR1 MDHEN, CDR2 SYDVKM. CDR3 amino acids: CASTLLTGGSTEAFF. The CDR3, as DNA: TGTGCCAGCACCCTATTAACGGGGGGTTCTACTGAAGCTTTCTTT. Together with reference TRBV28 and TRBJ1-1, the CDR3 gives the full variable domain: DVKVTQSSRYLVKRTGEKVFLECVQDMDHENMFWYRQDPGLGLRLIYFSYDVKMKEKGDIPEGYSVSREKKERFSLILESASTNQTSMYLCASTLLTGGSTEAFFGQGTRLTVV.

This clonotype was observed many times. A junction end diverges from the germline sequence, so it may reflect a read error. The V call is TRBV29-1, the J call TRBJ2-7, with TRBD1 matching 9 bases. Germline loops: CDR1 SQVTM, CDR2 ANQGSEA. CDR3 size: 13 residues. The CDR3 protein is CSIDRGDFHEQYF. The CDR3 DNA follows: TGCAGCATTGACAGGGGGGATTTCCACGAGCAGTACTTC.

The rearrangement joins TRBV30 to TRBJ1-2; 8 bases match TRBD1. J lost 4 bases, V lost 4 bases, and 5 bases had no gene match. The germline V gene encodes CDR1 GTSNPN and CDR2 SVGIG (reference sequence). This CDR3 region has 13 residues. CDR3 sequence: CAWNRDRLYGYTF. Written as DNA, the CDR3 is TGTGCCTGGAATCGGGACAGGCTCTATGGCTACACCTTC.

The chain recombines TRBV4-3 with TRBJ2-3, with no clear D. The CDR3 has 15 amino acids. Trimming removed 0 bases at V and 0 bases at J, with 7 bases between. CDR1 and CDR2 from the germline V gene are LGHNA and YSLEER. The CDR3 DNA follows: TGCGCCAGCAGCCAAGATAGGTGGAGCACAGATACGCAGTATTTT. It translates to CASSQDRWSTDTQYF.

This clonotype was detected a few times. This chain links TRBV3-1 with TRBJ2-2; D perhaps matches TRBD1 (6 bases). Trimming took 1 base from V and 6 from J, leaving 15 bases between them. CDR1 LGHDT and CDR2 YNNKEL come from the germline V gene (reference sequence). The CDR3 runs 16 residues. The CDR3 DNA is TGTGCCAGCAGCCAAGTGGCAGGGGAAGGATCCGGGGAGCTGTTTTTT. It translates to CASSQVAGEGSGELFF.

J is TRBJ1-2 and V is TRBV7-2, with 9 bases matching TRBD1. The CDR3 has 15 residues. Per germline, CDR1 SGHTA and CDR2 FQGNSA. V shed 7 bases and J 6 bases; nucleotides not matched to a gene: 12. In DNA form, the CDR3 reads TGTGCCAGCACCTCAGACAGGGGGGGCTGGGATGGCTACACCTTC. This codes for CASTSDRGGWDGYTF.

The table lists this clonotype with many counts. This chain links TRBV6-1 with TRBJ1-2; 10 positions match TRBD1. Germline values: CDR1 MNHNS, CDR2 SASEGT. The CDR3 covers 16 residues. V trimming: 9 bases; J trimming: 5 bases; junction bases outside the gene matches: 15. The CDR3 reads CASDPGTGAVSYGYTF. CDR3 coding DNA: TGTGCCAGTGACCCCGGGACAGGGGCCGTTTCTTATGGCTACACCTTC.

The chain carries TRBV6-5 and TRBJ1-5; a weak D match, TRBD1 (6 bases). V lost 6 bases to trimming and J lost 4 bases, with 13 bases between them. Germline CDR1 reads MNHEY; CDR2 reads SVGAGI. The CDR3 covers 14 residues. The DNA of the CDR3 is TGTGCCAGCAGCCGATTAACAGGGAATCAGCCCCAGCATTTT. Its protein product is CASSRLTGNQPQHF.

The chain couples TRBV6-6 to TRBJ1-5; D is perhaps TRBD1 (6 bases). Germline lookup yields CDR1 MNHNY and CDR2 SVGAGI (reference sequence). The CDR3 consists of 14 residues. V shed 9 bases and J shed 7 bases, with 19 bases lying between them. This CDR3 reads CARSMRDTTQPQHF. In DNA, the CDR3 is TGTGCCAGGAGTATGAGGGACACCACGCAGCCCCAGCATTTT.